This T cell receptor beta chain emerged from a study of T cells in Graves' hyperthyroidism and ophthalmopathy (dated by TCRdb to about 2019). At the level of the whole study: Peripheral blood was sampled at the time of initial diagnosis, prior to any treatment. TCR V-J signatures able to tell the groups apart were searched for in a discovery cohort of 100 patients, of whom over 40 had Graves' ophthalmopathy and about 60 had stable Graves' hyperthyroidism. Prospective prediction of ophthalmopathy was tested in an independent validation cohort of fewer than 20 hyperthyroidism patients and some 17 patients who later progressed to ophthalmopathy. The 100 discovery patients were randomly split 7:3 into training and test sets. The study also compared thyroid tissue and blood T-cell repertoires from 6 or 7 Graves' hyperthyroidism patients. Following sampling, methimazole starting at 30 mg daily was given to hyperthyroidism patients, and high-dose intravenous methylprednisolone was given to ophthalmopathy patients. According to the paper, TCR Vbeta CDR3 sequencing was carried out on approximately 140 peripheral blood samples, which came from fewer than 50 ophthalmopathy, around 75 hyperthyroidism and around 17 progressor patients.

The TCR beta CDR3 regions were amplified from the RNA transcripts. The TCR CDR3 was subjected to a first round of RT-PCR using the HTBI primer set and the Qiagen OneStep RT-PCR kit. Libraries were constructed in a second round of multiplex PCR, after which size selection and purification were performed. Sequencing of the libraries was done on an Illumina HiSeq2000 using paired-end 100 bp reads. The original pipeline was this. SOAPnuke was used to process the raw data, with reads discarded if the reads contained adapters or uncalled bases, had a mean Phred below 15, or lacked an exact constant-primer or identifier match. High-quality paired reads were merged using COPE v1.2.5, and each unique nucleotide sequence was defined as a clonotype. Clonotypes were aligned to IMGT TRBV, TRBD and TRBJ reference segments using MiTCR v1.1. The analysis included only V-J combinations with a frequency above 0.0001, which together covered roughly 99% of the repertoires. A TCS score was defined as the ratio of F50 (clonal expansion) to E x V (chaos), with BLOSUM62-based TCRdist applied between CDR3 peptides within each V-J. Welch's t-statistics and random forest reduced roughly 530 V-J features to 13, which were used in a naive Bayes classifier (R e1071). The public reads were reanalyzed by TCRdb: fastp trimming at Q25, MiXCR alignment, in-frame beta chains only. When rows share a CDR3 protein, they turn into one entry using the most common DNA and genes. TCRdb, not the original authors, processed these V and J calls. This sample gives some 720,000 distinct CDR3 sequences in total; about 17% of them show up just once. Under 8.5% of the sample belongs to the ten largest clones.

Stable Graves' hyperthyroidism was defined as the absence of progression to ophthalmopathy over 18 months of follow-up. Hyperthyroidism patients were aged 18 to 65 years and newly diagnosed, with disease duration of less than 2 months. Exclusion was applied to patients with uncontrolled infections, other autoimmune diseases, pregnancy or lactation. Diagnoses were based on clinical symptoms, serum thyroxine and TRAb, thyroid ultrasound and orbital computed tomography. PBMCs were isolated from roughly 10 ml of fresh peripheral blood by Ficoll-Paque density gradient centrifugation. Total RNA was extracted using Trizol reagent, and RNA quality was assessed on an Agilent 2100 Bioanalyzer. This clonotype was picked up a small number of times. This clone's antigen is unknown. Base qualities are not at hand, and no much larger clone is one base apart. The CDR3 covers 15 residues, taking in both the cysteine and the phenylalanine. Left in the record is the CDR3 DNA by itself, 45 bases read in frame from the first base. Trimming removed 4 bases from V and 0 bases from J, leaving 10 bases between the germline ends. Reading the germline V gene (reference sequence) gives CDR1 LGHDT and CDR2 YNNKEL.

On the study overall, not on this receptor specifically: A model built on a 13 V-J signature distinguished ophthalmopathy from stable hyperthyroidism, reaching 87.88% sensitivity and about 81% specificity in cross-validation and 80%/75% in testing. Sample size was not statistically predetermined, and blinding of investigators to group allocation was not performed. In validation, the model predicted progression to ophthalmopathy a median of around six months before onset, with roughly 70% sensitivity and just under 75% specificity. Blood samples also contained most of the expanded thyroid clonotypes (frequency above 0.001), which suggests that blood repertoires may reflect thyroid immune responses.

Input material: blood. The sequence is built from TRBV3-1 and TRBJ2-1; no D gene call is confident. The clonotype was recovered from a man younger than 30 with Graves' hyperthyroidism. The sequence in DNA is TGTGCCAGCAGCCGACGGCGGAGCTCCTACAATGAGCAGTTCTTC. It translates to CASSRRRSSYNEQFF.